Listed below are T cell receptor beta chains from one sample, sequenced in a study of response to subunit inactivated influenza vaccine. From the RT-PCR reads, TCRdb called clonotypes with MiXCR, one entry per CDR3 protein. This table has over 800,000 distinct CDR3 sequences, around 20% appearing once. The sequenced sample was PBMCs from blood, obtained 4 to 6 days after vaccination. These receptors originate from a man between 45 and 60 years old who received an inactivated influenza vaccine. Both conserved end residues are part of each CDR3. D genes are given only for firm matches. Clone size appears in some rows only: once, few, many, or a class for an expanded clone.

j_call	d_call	clone_size	v_call	cdr3_aa	cdr3_nt
TRBJ2-3	-	many	TRBV4-3	CASSQDDGSKNTQYF	TGCGCCAGCAGCCAAGACGACGGGAGTAAGAATACGCAGTATTTT
TRBJ1-2	-	-	TRBV12-3/TRBV12-4	CASSLHGARDGYTF	TGTGCCAGCAGTTTACACGGGGCCAGGGATGGCTACACCTTC
TRBJ1-2	-	many	TRBV12-3/TRBV12-4	CASSLARGGGYTF	TGCGCCAGCAGCTTGGCCAGGGGCGGCGGCTACACCTTC
TRBJ2-7	TRBD1	few	TRBV12-3/TRBV12-4	CASSFRRDRSYEQYF	TGTGCCAGCAGTTTCCGTCGGGACAGGAGTTACGAGCAGTACTTC
TRBJ2-5	TRBD1	few	TRBV24-1	CATSDRDRQETQYF	TGTGCCACCAGTGATAGGGACAGACAAGAGACCCAGTACTTC
TRBJ2-7	-	few	TRBV4-2	CASSQVESGSYEQYF	TGTGCCAGCAGCCAAGTTGAATCAGGCTCCTACGAGCAGTACTTC
TRBJ2-3	TRBD2	-	TRBV27	CASRSAGGPDTQYF	TGTGCCAGCAGGTCGGCGGGAGGGCCAGATACGCAGTATTTT
TRBJ2-4	-	-	TRBV18	CASSFGTTAKNIQYF	TGTGCCAGCTCATTCGGGACGACAGCCAAAAACATTCAGTACTTC
TRBJ2-5	TRBD1	few	TRBV20-1	CSAKGQSGTGFQETQYF	TGCAGTGCCAAGGGGCAATCGGGGACAGGATTTCAAGAGACCCAGTACTTC
TRBJ1-1	-	few	TRBV7-2	CASSYRDSTEAFF	TGTGCCAGCAGCTACAGGGATAGCACTGAAGCTTTCTTT
TRBJ2-3	TRBD2	-	TRBV5-5	CASSPLAGGRTDTQYF	TGTGCCAGCAGCCCACTAGCGGGGGGTCGCACAGATACGCAGTATTTT